The 7 T cell receptor beta chains given below trace back to one sample, sequenced in a study of T cells after posttransplantation cyclophosphamide. Sequenced by immunoSEQ multiplex PCR; TCRdb stores in-frame clones only, minus some. The table has about 2,000 clones, around 73% seen once. Cyclophosphamide on days +3 and +4 followed busulfan-fludarabine conditioning and a marrow graft. Sample: CD8+ T cells sorted from PBMCs, taken roughly 250 days after a stem cell transplant with posttransplant cyclophosphamide. All receptors come from a young adult male patient who received an allogeneic stem cell transplant from a related donor, was CMV-positive, and had no GVHD. Some of the T cells may derive from the graft donor.

This clone is labeled medium-sized. This rearrangement joins TRBV19 to TRBJ1-5, with D hard to call. The CDR3 runs to 13 residues. The V end was cut by 5 bases, the J end by 0 bases, with 5 bases between. Germline CDR1 and CDR2: LNHDA and SQIVND (reference sequence). The CDR3 loop reads CASSFNSNQPQHF. The DNA for the CDR3 is TGTGCCAGTAGTTTTAATAGCAATCAGCCCCAGCATTTT.

The chain combines TRBV6-1 with TRBJ2-3; 9 bases match TRBD1. The length of the CDR3 is 15 residues. Germline V gene sequence: CDR1 MNHNS, CDR2 SASEGT. The trim removed 3 bases at V and 14 bases at J, leaving 15 bases unmatched. CDR3 in amino acids: CASSEDGTGYLLAYF. In DNA, the CDR3 is TGTGCCAGCAGTGAGGACGGGACAGGGTACCTCTTAGCGTATTTT.

This clone was seen a handful of times. The chain has TRBV7-8 and TRBJ1-6; a weak D match, TRBD1 (6 bases). CDR3 length equals 14 residues. V shed 1 base and J shed 8 bases, with 9 bases lying between them. Germline loops: CDR1 SGHVS, CDR2 FQNEAQ. CDR3 sequence (DNA): TGTGCCAGCAGCTTAGGGACAGATTATTCACCCCTCCACTTT. Protein: CASSLGTDYSPLHF.

V and J are TRBV28 and TRBJ2-7, with 7 bases matching TRBD1. The junction had 3 bases not matched to a gene; V was cut back by 1 base and J by 6 bases. Looked up from germline, CDR1 is MDHEN and CDR2 is SYDVKM. The CDR3 covers 13 residues. The CDR3 DNA reads TGTGCCAGCAGTTTATATTCAGGGGGCGAGCAGTACTTC. It yields the protein CASSLYSGGEQYF. Full variable domain (missing parts from reference TRBV28 and TRBJ2-7): DVKVTQSSRYLVKRTGEKVFLECVQDMDHENMFWYRQDPGLGLRLIYFSYDVKMKEKGDIPEGYSVSREKKERFSLILESASTNQTSMYLCASSLYSGGEQYFGPGTRLTVT.

V is TRBV4-2 and J is TRBJ2-7, with 7 bases lining up with TRBD1. CDR3 length: 16 amino acids. Germline V gene sequence: CDR1 LGHNA, CDR2 YNFKEQ. After removal of 3 bases from V and 5 bases from J, the junction contained 13 bases not matched to a gene. The CDR3 DNA sequence: TGTGCCAGCAGCCATCTTACACGAGACAGGGCGGACGAGCAGTACTTC. Amino acid sequence: CASSHLTRDRADEQYF.

This sequence joins TRBV7-9 and TRBJ2-2, with D possibly being TRBD2 (7 bases). CDR1 and CDR2 (germline): SEHNR, FQNEAQ (reference sequence). Trimming removed 2 bases from V and 1 base from J, with 11 bases in between. CDR3 length equals 16 residues. The CDR3 nucleotides read TGTGCCAGCAGCTTATGGGGGGGCAGGAACACCGGGGAGCTGTTTTTT. Its protein product is CASSLWGGRNTGELFF.

The chain recombines TRBV7-2 with TRBJ2-7; 12 nucleotides line up with TRBD2. CDR1 is SGHTA and CDR2 is FQGNSA in the germline V gene. The CDR3 spans 15 residues. V lost 5 bases to trimming and J lost 5 bases; unmatched junction nucleotides: 7. CDR3 bases: TGTGCCAGCAGCCTGACTAGCGGGAGCTTGAACGAGCAGTACTTC. Its protein is CASSLTSGSLNEQYF.